Described below is a single T cell receptor (beta chain) sequence and its context. What it binds is unknown. This entry is derived from a study of cytomegalovirus exposure and HLA in healthy donors. Study-level results: An apparent linkage of common viral pathogens to several of the most significant clusters emerged in a later analysis. It was reported in a later analysis that an Asian-associated ancestry cluster showed fewer N-insertions than the 666-donor mean.

The ends were cut back, 4 bases at V and 3 bases at J, with 11 bases in the middle. Germline V gene sequence: CDR1 SGDLS, CDR2 YYNGEE. CDR3 length equals 14 residues. The PCR employed 60 Vbeta primers together with 13 Jbeta primers. Clones were sequenced by immunoSEQ multiplex PCR, and TCRdb holds only the in-frame ones, with some missing. Counted here are some 150,000 clones, around 83% occurring once; the ten biggest clones make up roughly 2.4%. The sample consisted of PBMCs. The chain combines TRBV9 with TRBJ1-5; D might be TRBD1 (5 bases). This sequence was found in a young woman in good health and CMV-seronegative. The CDR3 DNA follows: TGTGCCAGCAGCCCCGGAGGGGTCAATCAGCCCCAGCATTTT. Residues: CASSPGGVNQPQHF.